This note documents a single TCR beta chain sequence. This clonotype was recorded at least ten times. The antigen it recognizes is unknown. No much larger clone exists at a distance of one base, and base qualities are not known. The cysteine opens and the phenylalanine closes a CDR3 of 14 amino acids. Of the read, only the CDR3 DNA is kept; its 42 bases are in frame from base 1. V loses 0 bases of germline sequence and J loses 0 bases, and the interval between the two ends is 5 bases. CDR1 and CDR2, looked up from the germline V gene, are KGHSH and LQKENI. This specimen comes from a study of neurological immune-mediated disorders (dated by TCRdb to the late 2010s). A note on the overall study: The study compared peripheral blood TCR-beta repertoires of HTLV-I-associated myelopathy (HAM/TSP) patients, multiple sclerosis patients and healthy controls using UMI-based sequencing. Alongside PBMC samples, the set of some 98 TCR-beta libraries contained longitudinal samples, technical triplicates, and paired CD4+ and CD8+ T-cell subsets that had been sorted. The cohort included approximately 70 subjects: around 15 with HAM/TSP, about 35 with multiple sclerosis, and around 20 healthy controls. Here is what the overall study found, with its caveats: No identical CDR3 amino acid sequences were found to be shared among expanded clones across subjects, suggesting that TCR-beta repertoires were private in all groups. TCR clonal expansion was greatest in HAM/TSP patients and smallest in MS patients, who ranked below even healthy controls.

cDNA was synthesized by template-switch 5'RACE using a primer carrying a 10-nucleotide random unique molecular identifier by which each TCR transcript was tagged. Every sequencing run yielded over 190 million TCR-beta sequences covering 15-18 subjects. The RNeasy kit was used for extraction of total RNA. Using the KAPA Real-time Library Amplification kit, TCR-beta VDJ regions were amplified with primers for the TCR constant region and the 5'RACE anchor. A first PCR added sample indexes and Illumina adaptors, after which a second PCR increased the library yield. The roughly 650 bp TCR product was size-selected on a 2% E-gel SizeSelection system after Ampure bead purification. Library quality was checked on a Bioanalyzer, concentration was measured with Qubit, and libraries were quantified with the Kapa Library Quantification kit before pooling. Paired-end 2 x 150 bp sequencing of the libraries was performed on an Illumina HiSeq 2500. To increase sequence diversity, about 25-31% phiX was spiked into each library pool. On the authors' methods: Quality-filtered reads were processed with the UMI-based MiGEC pipeline, and over 85% of raw TCR sequences were removed by the MiGEC pipeline during error correction. IMGT germline references were used for alignment of VDJ genes, and clonotypes were defined by a unique CDR3 amino acid sequence together with V-J genes. Clonal expansion, Shannon diversity and CDR3 relatedness were evaluated with VDJtools (CalcPairwiseDistances, ClusterSamples), while phylogenetic trees were built in CLCbio workbench. Expanded clones were defined as having at least 8 unique UMIs, based on coefficient-of-variation modelling across technical triplicates. TCRdb handled the public reads itself, with Q25 trimming in fastp and clone calling in MiXCR, and kept productive beta chains. A single entry per CDR3 protein holds the most common genes and DNA from its merged rows. The V and J calls and clone size come from TCRdb's table, not from the authors' own analysis. For this sample the table gives more than 35,000 distinct CDR3 sequences, of which 10% were detected only once. The ten largest make up roughly 6.6% of the sample.

For the unsorted PBMC libraries, 2 million PBMCs were stored in RNAlater at -80 degrees C until RNA extraction and were used to generate the libraries. Peripheral blood was subjected to Ficoll-Hypaque density gradient centrifugation to isolate PBMCs, which were then cryopreserved in liquid nitrogen. The sample was PBMCs. This clonotype originated in a woman aged 25-40 years with HTLV-1-associated myelopathy (HAM/TSP). This chain joins TRBV18 to TRBJ1-1; a confident D gene designation cannot be given. The CDR3 corresponds to CASSPPWVNTEAFF. The DNA sequence is as follows: TGTGCCAGCTCACCACCTTGGGTGAACACTGAAGCTTTCTTT.